The rows below give T cell receptor beta chains drawn from one sample of a study of blood T cells in healthy people across ages. TCRdb re-called the 5' RACE reads with MiXCR, one entry per CDR3 protein. The sample records about 1.5 million distinct CDR3 sequences, 40% to 50% being singletons. What was sequenced was blood. The receptors were sampled from a woman between 18 and 29 years old in good health. Both conserved end residues are trimmed from each CDR3. D genes are given only for firm matches.

V: TRBV5-1
D: TRBD1
length: 13
J: TRBJ2-7
CDR3: ASSSVGTGDYEQY

V: TRBV7-3
D: .
length: 14
J: TRBJ2-7
CDR3: ASSLSGVQAPYEQY

V: TRBV13
D: .
length: 13
J: TRBJ1-2
CDR3: ASSLTGSPNYGYT

V: TRBV4-1
D: .
length: 13
J: TRBJ1-6
CDR3: ASSGGSVDNSPLH

V: TRBV5-1
D: .
length: 17
J: TRBJ2-2
CDR3: ASSLDIREAGPSTGELF

V: TRBV6-2/TRBV6-3
D: TRBD2
length: 15
J: TRBJ2-4
CDR3: ASSYPRTSGHKNIQY

V: TRBV28
D: TRBD2
length: 13
J: TRBJ2-7
CDR3: ASSLSTSGDYEQY

V: TRBV25-1
D: TRBD1
length: 17
J: .
CDR3: ASSAGTGDRRREAYEQY

V: TRBV7-3
D: .
length: 11
J: TRBJ2-5
CDR3: ASSLLLDGTQY

V: TRBV14
D: .
length: 12
J: .
CDR3: ASSQDGRPYEQY

V: TRBV11-1
D: TRBD2
length: 14
J: TRBJ2-1
CDR3: ASSLPPAGGYNEQF

V: TRBV10-3
D: .
length: 12
J: TRBJ2-3
CDR3: AIKGAAGADTQY

V: TRBV7-9
D: .
length: 14
J: TRBJ2-1
CDR3: ASSDLSAFIYNEQF

V: TRBV9
D: .
length: 13
J: TRBJ1-2
CDR3: ASSVAAGPIYGYT

V: TRBV4-1
D: .
length: 20
J: TRBJ2-4
CDR3: ASSQGVVVGSFQSLAENIQY

V: TRBV6-6
D: .
length: 12
J: TRBJ2-7
CDR3: ASSYGGSYNEQY

V: TRBV6-1
D: TRBD2
length: 16
J: TRBJ2-7
CDR3: ASSQALAGGSVTYEQY

V: TRBV4-2
D: .
length: 13
J: TRBJ2-7
CDR3: ASSQVEGTTYEQY

V: TRBV7-9
D: .
length: 13
J: TRBJ2-7
CDR3: ASSLDLHSTYEQY

V: TRBV2
D: TRBD1
length: 13
J: TRBJ1-4
CDR3: AGRKGQPTNEKLF

V: TRBV6-5
D: .
length: 12
J: TRBJ2-7
CDR3: ASSYALASTEQY

V: TRBV24-1
D: .
length: 9
J: TRBJ2-7
CDR3: ATSDGGEQY

V: TRBV15
D: TRBD1
length: 12
J: TRBJ1-2
CDR3: ATSRTDRVDGYT

V: TRBV21-1
D: .
length: 14
J: TRBJ1-6
CDR3: ASSKGDRGCNSPLH

V: TRBV20-1
D: .
length: 11
J: TRBJ2-7
CDR3: SARPWGYHEQY

V: TRBV25-1
D: .
length: 13
J: TRBJ2-7
CDR3: ASSDPWVSWNEQY

V: TRBV7-2
D: .
length: 13
J: TRBJ2-1
CDR3: ASARRKSSYNEQF

V: TRBV21-1
D: .
length: 15
J: TRBJ2-7
CDR3: ASSKEVGLAGTYEQY

V: TRBV12-3/TRBV12-4
D: TRBD2
length: 15
J: TRBJ2-3
CDR3: ASSLAPAGEHADTQY

V: TRBV10-3
D: .
length: 13
J: TRBJ2-3
CDR3: AISQRWDGSDTQY

V: TRBV28
D: TRBD2
length: 15
J: TRBJ2-1
CDR3: ASSSSTSGGYSYEQF

V: TRBV12-3/TRBV12-4
D: .
length: 10
J: TRBJ1-1
CDR3: ASTTWASEAF

V: TRBV7-6
D: .
length: 14
J: TRBJ2-2
CDR3: ASSSNASPNTGELF

V: TRBV27
D: .
length: 12
J: TRBJ2-7
CDR3: ASSLMGQPYEQY

V: TRBV12-3/TRBV12-4
D: TRBD1
length: 11
J: TRBJ1-4
CDR3: ASQGLGNEKLF

V: TRBV12-3/TRBV12-4
D: TRBD1
length: 12
J: TRBJ1-6
CDR3: ASGGDLGNSPLH

V: TRBV12-3/TRBV12-4
D: .
length: 12
J: TRBJ2-1
CDR3: ASSPGLYYNEQF

V: TRBV20-1
D: .
length: 10
J: TRBJ1-2
CDR3: SARSLWCGYT

V: TRBV20-1
D: TRBD2
length: 13
J: TRBJ2-7
CDR3: SARDATGGSREQY

V: TRBV27
D: TRBD1
length: 16
J: TRBJ1-2
CDR3: ASRPDRALTSNLYGYT

V: TRBV7-9
D: .
length: 12
J: .
CDR3: ASSLETDTGTQY

V: TRBV5-1
D: TRBD2
length: 15
J: TRBJ2-1
CDR3: ASSQGLAGGRNNEQF

V: TRBV2
D: .
length: 13
J: TRBJ2-1
CDR3: ASSVGDRRYNEQF

V: TRBV5-1
D: TRBD2
length: 12
J: TRBJ2-5
CDR3: ASSTWTSEYKQY

V: TRBV7-9
D: TRBD2
length: 14
J: TRBJ2-1
CDR3: ASSAGTAGGGNEQF

V: TRBV7-2
D: TRBD2
length: 16
J: TRBJ2-1
CDR3: ASSPRGGALSSYNEQF

V: TRBV7-3
D: .
length: 12
J: TRBJ2-3
CDR3: ASSFGGSEDTQY